The rows below give T cell receptor beta chains drawn from one sample of a study of blood T cell repertoires in COVID-19. Repertoires were generated with immunoSEQ multiplex PCR, while TCRdb's copy carries only in-frame clones and drops some. Of about 140,000 clones listed, 60% to 80% are singletons. The sample taken for sequencing was PBMCs or T cells enriched from blood (not recorded which). The origin of the receptors is a woman aged 50 to 60 who had recovered from COVID-19. The CDR3 runs from the conserved cysteine through the conserved F or W. D genes are given only for firm matches. Some rows have no size entry. The others give once, few or many, or a class for an expanded clone.

d_call j_call clone_size v_call cdr3_nt cdr3_aa
NA TRBJ2-1 NA TRBV9 TGTGCCAGCAGCGCGGACAGTTTCACCTCCAGGGAGCAGTTCTTC CASSADSFTSREQFF
NA TRBJ2-7 NA TRBV5-4 TGTGCCAGCAGCTCGAGACAGACCTACGAGCAGTACTTC CASSSRQTYEQYF
TRBD1 TRBJ1-5 NA TRBV4-1 TGCGCCAGCAGCCAGCATCCGGGACAGACTAATCAGCCCCAGCATTTT CASSQHPGQTNQPQHF
NA TRBJ1-4 NA TRBV7-9 TGTGCCAGCAGCTTAGATTACGGGGGTGAAAAACTGTTTTTT CASSLDYGGEKLFF
NA TRBJ2-7 NA TRBV6-5 TGTGCCAGCAGTTACTCCCCCTCAGGGGTCTTCTACGAGCAGTACTTC CASSYSPSGVFYEQYF
NA TRBJ2-2 NA TRBV5-6 TGTGCCAGCAGCTTGCAAGGCGGGGCAGGGGGGACCACCGGGGAGCTGTTTTTT CASSLQGGAGGTTGELFF
NA TRBJ2-2 NA TRBV7-9 TGTGCCAGCAGCTTAGCACAGACGAACACCGGGGAGCTGTTTTTT CASSLAQTNTGELFF
NA TRBJ1-3 NA TRBV7-9 TGTGCCAGCAGCCTAACCTCAGGCGCTGGCTGGGGAAACACCATATATTTT CASSLTSGAGWGNTIYF
NA TRBJ2-5 NA TRBV3-1/TRBV3-2 TGTGCCAGCAGCCAAGTAGGGGTAGCGGTTGGGGGAGAGACCCAGTACTTC CASSQVGVAVGGETQYF
TRBD2 TRBJ2-1 NA TRBV6-4 TGTGCCAGCAGTGACCAAGCGGGGTCCTACAATGAGCAGTTCTTC CASSDQAGSYNEQFF
NA TRBJ2-3 NA TRBV30 TGTGCCTTTCTGGCCGGGAGCACAGATACGCAGTATTTT CAFLAGSTDTQYF
NA TRBJ1-4 NA TRBV2 TGTGCCAGCAGTTTGGGGGGGACCGAAAAACTGTTTTTT CASSLGGTEKLFF
TRBD2 TRBJ2-7 NA TRBV5-4 TGTGCCAGCAGCCCCGGGGGCGGGGGGTACGAGCAGTACTTC CASSPGGGGYEQYF
TRBD1 TRBJ2-1 NA TRBV9 TGTGCCAGCAGCACAGGGGGCTCGGGCAATGAGCAGTTCTTC CASSTGGSGNEQFF
NA TRBJ2-7 NA TRBV2 TGTGCCAGCAGTGAAGGGGAGGCCTACGAGCAGTACTTC CASSEGEAYEQYF
TRBD2 TRBJ2-1 NA TRBV5-1 TGCGCCAGCAGCTTGTTTAGCGGGGACGTTGAGCAGTTCTTC CASSLFSGDVEQFF
TRBD2 TRBJ2-2 NA TRBV7-3 TGTGCCAGCAGCTCCCCGGGACTAGCGGGAGTCGGGGAGCTGTTTTTT CASSSPGLAGVGELFF
TRBD1 TRBJ1-5 NA TRBV12-3/TRBV12-4 TGTGCCAGCTGTGGGACAGCTAATCAGCCCCAGCATTTT CASCGTANQPQHF
TRBD1 TRBJ2-1 NA TRBV6-4 TGTGCCAGCAGTGCCGGGACAGGGGATTACAATGAGCAGTTCTTC CASSAGTGDYNEQFF
NA TRBJ1-6 NA TRBV2 TGTGCCAGCAGGGGGCGACAGTTTGGGAATTCACCCCTCCACTTT CASRGRQFGNSPLHF
NA TRBJ1-2 few TRBV24-1 TGTGCCACCAGCAGCATATTAGGGGGTAACTATGGCTACACCTTC CATSSILGGNYGYTF
NA TRBJ2-4 NA TRBV5-5 TGTGCCAGCAGCTTGTGGACAGTAAAAAACATTCAGTACTTC CASSLWTVKNIQYF
NA TRBJ1-1 NA TRBV5-4 TGTGCCAGCAGCTTGATCCAGGGTGAAGCTTTCTTT CASSLIQGEAFF
NA TRBJ2-1 NA TRBV7-2 TGTGCCAGCAGCCGGGACTGGGCCTACAATGAGCAGTTCTTC CASSRDWAYNEQFF
NA TRBJ2-5 NA TRBV5-1 TGCGCCAGCAGCTTCGGTAGGGGGCAAGAGACCCAGTACTTC CASSFGRGQETQYF
NA TRBJ1-3 NA TRBV6-2/TRBV6-3 TGTGCCAGCAGTTACCAAGCAAGCTCTGGAAACACCATATATTTT CASSYQASSGNTIYF
TRBD1 TRBJ1-2 NA TRBV28 TGTGCCAGCAGTTGGACAGGGACCTCCCGTTTCGGCTACACCTTC CASSWTGTSRFGYTF
TRBD1 TRBJ1-5 NA TRBV5-6 TGTGCCAGCCCGGGGCAGGGGGCACATTATAGCAATCAGCCCCAGCATTTT CASPGQGAHYSNQPQHF
TRBD1 TRBJ1-5 few TRBV20-1 TGCAGTGCTAGTAGCGGCCAGGGACAGTTCAATCAGCCCCAGCATTTT CSASSGQGQFNQPQHF
TRBD2 TRBJ2-1 once TRBV3-1/TRBV3-2 TGTGCCAGCAGCCAAGATGGACTAGCGGGAGACGAGCAGTTCTTC CASSQDGLAGDEQFF
TRBD1 TRBJ1-1 NA TRBV4-2 TGTGCCAGCAGCCGTAGGACAGGTTTGAACACTGAAGCTTTCTTT CASSRRTGLNTEAFF
TRBD2 TRBJ2-1 NA TRBV7-9 TGTGCCAGCAGCTTCCCTAGCGGGCGCTCCTACAATGAGCAGTTCTTC CASSFPSGRSYNEQFF
TRBD2 TRBJ2-5 few TRBV7-3 TGTGCCAGCAGCGCCGGACTAGCGGCTTTCCAAGAGACCCAGTACTTC CASSAGLAAFQETQYF
TRBD1 TRBJ2-1 NA TRBV25-1 TGTGCCAGCAGTTTCGGGGGACAGGCCTACAATGAGCAGTTCTTC CASSFGGQAYNEQFF
NA TRBJ2-1 NA TRBV6-6 TGTGCCAGCAGTCCCACCCTCCCTCGGGAATCCTACAATGAGCAGTTCTTC CASSPTLPRESYNEQFF
NA TRBJ2-1 NA TRBV20-1 TGCAGTGCCCAGGACTATGGGCAGTTCTTC CSAQDYGQFF
NA TRBJ1-2 few TRBV4-2 TGTGCCAGCAGCCAAGATATGAGGCAGTGGGATGGCTACACCTTC CASSQDMRQWDGYTF
TRBD2 TRBJ2-3 NA TRBV5-1 TGCGCCAGCAGCAGGGGACTAGCGGGAAGCACAGATACGCAGTATTTT CASSRGLAGSTDTQYF
NA TRBJ2-3 NA TRBV28 TGTGCCAGCAGTTTCGACAAAACTAGCACAGATACGCAGTATTTT CASSFDKTSTDTQYF
NA TRBJ1-2 NA TRBV6-5 TGTGCCAGCACCCCGACAGCTTCCAGCTATGGCTACACCTTC CASTPTASSYGYTF
TRBD1 TRBJ2-2 NA TRBV5-5 TGTGCCAGCAGCGGGGGACAGGGGTCCACCGGGGAGCTGTTTTTT CASSGGQGSTGELFF
NA TRBJ1-2 NA TRBV19 TGTGCCAGTAGTTCCGGGGAGGACTATGGCTACACCTTC CASSSGEDYGYTF
NA TRBJ1-2 NA TRBV28 TGTGCCAGCCAGTTGTCAGACTATGGCTACACCTTC CASQLSDYGYTF
TRBD1 TRBJ1-2 NA TRBV29-1 TGCAGCGTTGAACAGGGGGCGGGTGGCTACACCTTC CSVEQGAGGYTF
TRBD1 TRBJ2-7 NA TRBV12-3/TRBV12-4 TGTGCCAGCAGTTCCGGACAGGAGGCTCGGGCGTACTTC CASSSGQEARAYF
TRBD1 TRBJ1-1 NA TRBV11-3 TGTGCCAGCAGCCTAAGGGGACAGAGTGAAGCTTTCTTT CASSLRGQSEAFF
NA TRBJ1-2 NA TRBV2 TGTGCCAGCAGTGACGGAATCGGGGCTAACTATGGCTACACCTTC CASSDGIGANYGYTF
NA TRBJ1-2 NA TRBV10-1 TGCGCCAGCAGTGGACCCGGGACACCGTTCGATGGCTACACCTTC CASSGPGTPFDGYTF
NA TRBJ1-1 NA TRBV19 TGTGCCAGTAGTATCGCCCTTGGGGGGGGCACTGAAGCTTTCTTT CASSIALGGGTEAFF
TRBD1 TRBJ1-5 once TRBV3-1/TRBV3-2 TGTGCCAGCAGCCAAGGGAACAGGGGGCTAGGTCAGCCCCAGCATTTT CASSQGNRGLGQPQHF
NA TRBJ1-1 once TRBV5-1 TGCGCCAGCAGCTTAGACCCGGGGTTGGTGGGAACTGAAGCTTTCTTT CASSLDPGLVGTEAFF
NA TRBJ1-6 few TRBV4-1 TGCGCCAGCAGCCATACAGGGTGGAATTCACCCCTCCACTTT CASSHTGWNSPLHF
TRBD1 TRBJ2-2 once TRBV10-1 TGCGCCAGCAGTGAACAGGGGTCCGGGGAGCTGTTTTTT CASSEQGSGELFF
NA TRBJ1-6 NA TRBV4-2 TGTGCCAGCACAAGAGCCGGGGGGCGGGATTCACCCCTCCACTTT CASTRAGGRDSPLHF
NA TRBJ2-3 NA TRBV1 TGCACCAGCAGCCCCGGGACTAGCGGGAGAGGGGCCACAGATACGCAGTATTTT CTSSPGTSGRGATDTQYF
NA TRBJ1-6 NA TRBV28 TGTGCCAGCAGTACCCAGGGCTCCTATAATTCACCCCTCCACTTT CASSTQGSYNSPLHF
TRBD1 TRBJ1-2 NA TRBV12-3/TRBV12-4 TGTGCCAGTACGACAGGGGCACATGGCTACACCTTC CASTTGAHGYTF
TRBD2 TRBJ2-5 few TRBV10-1 TGCGCCAGCAGTGATGTGCTAGCGGGGGGGATAGAGACCCAGTACTTC CASSDVLAGGIETQYF
TRBD2 TRBJ2-2 NA TRBV10-3 TGTGCCACCCGAGTAGCGGGAGGGAACACCGGGGAGCTGTTTTTT CATRVAGGNTGELFF
NA TRBJ1-1 NA TRBV2 TGTGCCAGCACCCAGCGCACACTGAACACTGAAGCTTTCTTT CASTQRTLNTEAFF